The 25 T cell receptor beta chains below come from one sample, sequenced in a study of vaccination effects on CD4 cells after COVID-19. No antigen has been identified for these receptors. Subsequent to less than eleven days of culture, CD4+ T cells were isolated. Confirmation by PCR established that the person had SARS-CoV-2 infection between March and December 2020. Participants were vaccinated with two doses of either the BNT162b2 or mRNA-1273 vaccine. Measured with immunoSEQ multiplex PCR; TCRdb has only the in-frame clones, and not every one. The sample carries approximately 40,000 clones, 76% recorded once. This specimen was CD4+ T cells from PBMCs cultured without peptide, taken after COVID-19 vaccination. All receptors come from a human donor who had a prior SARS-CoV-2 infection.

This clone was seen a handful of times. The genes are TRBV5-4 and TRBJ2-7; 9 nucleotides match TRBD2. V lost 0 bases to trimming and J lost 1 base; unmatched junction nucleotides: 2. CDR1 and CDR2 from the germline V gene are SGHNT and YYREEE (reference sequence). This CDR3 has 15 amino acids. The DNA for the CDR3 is TGTGCCAGCAGCTTGGGAGCGGGAGGTTCCTACGAGCAGTACTTC. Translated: CASSLGAGGSYEQYF.

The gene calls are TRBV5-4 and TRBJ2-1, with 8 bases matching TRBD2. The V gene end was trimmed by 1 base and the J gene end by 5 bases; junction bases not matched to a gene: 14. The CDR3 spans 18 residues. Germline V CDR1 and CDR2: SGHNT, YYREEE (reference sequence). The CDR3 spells CASSLSLAGVKENNEQFF. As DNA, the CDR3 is TGTGCCAGCAGCTTGAGCCTAGCGGGCGTAAAGGAAAACAATGAGCAGTTCTTC.

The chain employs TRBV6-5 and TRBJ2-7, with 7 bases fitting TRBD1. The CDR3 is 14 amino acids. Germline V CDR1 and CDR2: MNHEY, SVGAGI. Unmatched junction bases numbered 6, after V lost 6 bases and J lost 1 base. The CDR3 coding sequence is TGTGCCAGCAGGATGACAGGGTCGTCCTACGAGCAGTACTTC. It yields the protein CASRMTGSSYEQYF.

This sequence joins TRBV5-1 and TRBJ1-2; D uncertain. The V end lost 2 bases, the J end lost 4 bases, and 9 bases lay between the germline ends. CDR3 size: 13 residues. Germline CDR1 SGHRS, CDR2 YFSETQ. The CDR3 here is CASSLNNGYGYTF. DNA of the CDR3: TGCGCCAGCAGCTTAAATAACGGCTATGGCTACACCTTC.

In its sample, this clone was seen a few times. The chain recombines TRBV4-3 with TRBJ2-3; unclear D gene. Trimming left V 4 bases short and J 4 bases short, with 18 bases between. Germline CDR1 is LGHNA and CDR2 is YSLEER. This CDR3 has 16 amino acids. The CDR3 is CASSRVRQNDADTQYF. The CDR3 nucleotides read TGCGCCAGCAGCCGGGTAAGGCAGAATGATGCAGATACGCAGTATTTT.

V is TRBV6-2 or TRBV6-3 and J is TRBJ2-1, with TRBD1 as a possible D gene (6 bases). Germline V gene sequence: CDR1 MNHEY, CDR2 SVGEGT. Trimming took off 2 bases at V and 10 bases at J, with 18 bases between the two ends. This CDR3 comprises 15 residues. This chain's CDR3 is CASSYHTNRDEEQFF. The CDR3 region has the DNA TGTGCCAGCAGTTACCACACCAACAGGGACGAGGAGCAGTTCTTC.

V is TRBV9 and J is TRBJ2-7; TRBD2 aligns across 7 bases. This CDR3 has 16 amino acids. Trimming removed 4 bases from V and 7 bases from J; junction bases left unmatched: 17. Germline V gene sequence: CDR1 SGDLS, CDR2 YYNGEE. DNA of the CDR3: TGTGCCAGCAGCCCCCGGCGGGGGACGAACGCGGGGGAGCAGTACTTC. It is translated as CASSPRRGTNAGEQYF.

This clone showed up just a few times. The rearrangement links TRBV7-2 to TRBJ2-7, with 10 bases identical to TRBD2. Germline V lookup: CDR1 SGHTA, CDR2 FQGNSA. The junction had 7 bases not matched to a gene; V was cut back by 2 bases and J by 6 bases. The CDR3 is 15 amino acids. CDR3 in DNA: TGTGCCAGCAGCTTATCTCTAGCGGGGGCCGGCGAGCAGTACTTC. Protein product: CASSLSLAGAGEQYF.

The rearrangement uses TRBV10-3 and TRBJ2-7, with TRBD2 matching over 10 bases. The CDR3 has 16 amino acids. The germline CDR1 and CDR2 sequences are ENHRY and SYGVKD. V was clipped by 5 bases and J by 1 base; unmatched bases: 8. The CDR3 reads CAISLTSGRLSYEQYF. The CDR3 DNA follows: TGTGCCATCAGTCTGACTAGCGGGCGCCTATCCTACGAGCAGTACTTC.

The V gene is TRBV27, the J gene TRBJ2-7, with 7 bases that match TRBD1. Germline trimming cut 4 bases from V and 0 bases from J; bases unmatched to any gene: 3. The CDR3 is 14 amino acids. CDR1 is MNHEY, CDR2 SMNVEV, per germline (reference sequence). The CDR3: CASSYRGASYEQYF. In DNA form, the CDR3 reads TGTGCCAGCAGTTACAGGGGAGCCTCCTACGAGCAGTACTTC.

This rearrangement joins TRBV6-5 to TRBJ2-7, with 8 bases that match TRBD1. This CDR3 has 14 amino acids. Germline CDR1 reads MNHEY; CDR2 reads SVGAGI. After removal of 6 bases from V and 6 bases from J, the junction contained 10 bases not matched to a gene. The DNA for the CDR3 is TGTGCCAGCAGGAAGACAGGGGCAGTCCTCGAGCAGTACTTC. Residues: CASRKTGAVLEQYF.

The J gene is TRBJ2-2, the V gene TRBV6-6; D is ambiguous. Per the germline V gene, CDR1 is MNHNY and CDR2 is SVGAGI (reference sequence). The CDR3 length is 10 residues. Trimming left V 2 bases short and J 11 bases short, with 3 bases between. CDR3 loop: CASSYDELFF. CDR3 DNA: TGTGCCAGCAGTTACGACGAGCTGTTTTTT.

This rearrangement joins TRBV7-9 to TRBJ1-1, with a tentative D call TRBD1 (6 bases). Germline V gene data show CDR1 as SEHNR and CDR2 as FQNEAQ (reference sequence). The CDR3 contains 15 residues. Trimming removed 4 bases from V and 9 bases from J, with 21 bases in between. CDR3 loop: CASSSTRAGGVKAFF. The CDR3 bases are TGTGCCAGCAGCTCCACCCGCGCGGGGGGCGTTAAAGCTTTCTTT.

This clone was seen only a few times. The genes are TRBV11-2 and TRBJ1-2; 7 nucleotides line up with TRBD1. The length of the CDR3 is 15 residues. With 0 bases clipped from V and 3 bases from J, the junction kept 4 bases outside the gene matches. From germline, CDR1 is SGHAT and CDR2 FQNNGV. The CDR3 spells CASSLDPGQDYGYTF. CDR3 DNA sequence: TGTGCCAGCAGCTTAGATCCCGGACAGGACTATGGCTACACCTTC.

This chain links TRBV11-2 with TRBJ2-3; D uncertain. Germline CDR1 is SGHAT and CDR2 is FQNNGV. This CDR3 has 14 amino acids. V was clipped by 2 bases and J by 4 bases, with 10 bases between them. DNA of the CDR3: TGTGCCAGCAGCTTAATCTTTGGGGCAGATACGCAGTATTTT. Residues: CASSLIFGADTQYF.

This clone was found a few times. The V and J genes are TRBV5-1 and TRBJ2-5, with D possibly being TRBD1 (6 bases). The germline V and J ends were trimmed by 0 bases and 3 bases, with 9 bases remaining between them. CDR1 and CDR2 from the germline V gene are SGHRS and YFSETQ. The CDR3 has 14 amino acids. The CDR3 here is CASSLGSGEETQYF. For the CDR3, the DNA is TGCGCCAGCAGCTTGGGCTCAGGGGAAGAGACCCAGTACTTC. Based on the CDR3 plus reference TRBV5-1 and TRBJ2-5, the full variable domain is KAGVTQTPRYLIKTRGQQVTLSCSPISGHRSVSWYQQTPGQGLQFLFEYFSETQRNKGNFPGRFSGRQFSNSRSEMNVSTLELGDSALYLCASSLGSGEETQYFGPGTRLLVL.

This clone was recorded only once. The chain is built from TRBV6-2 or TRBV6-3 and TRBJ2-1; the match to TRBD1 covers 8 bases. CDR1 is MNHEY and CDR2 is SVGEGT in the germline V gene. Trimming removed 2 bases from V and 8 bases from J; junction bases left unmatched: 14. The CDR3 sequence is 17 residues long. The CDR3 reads CASSYGVIGTGVHEQFF. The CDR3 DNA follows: TGTGCCAGCAGTTACGGGGTTATCGGGACAGGTGTACATGAGCAGTTCTTC.

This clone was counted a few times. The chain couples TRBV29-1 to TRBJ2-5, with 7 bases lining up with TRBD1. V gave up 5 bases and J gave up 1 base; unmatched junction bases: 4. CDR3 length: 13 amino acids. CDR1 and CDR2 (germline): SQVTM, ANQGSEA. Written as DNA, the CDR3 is TGCAGCGTTCTGGGACAGCTCCAAGAGACCCAGTACTTC. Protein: CSVLGQLQETQYF.

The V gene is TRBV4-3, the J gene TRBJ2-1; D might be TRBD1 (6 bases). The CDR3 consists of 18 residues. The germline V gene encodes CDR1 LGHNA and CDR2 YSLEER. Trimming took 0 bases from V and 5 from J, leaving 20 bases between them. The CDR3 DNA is TGCGCCAGCAGCCAAGATTCCCCCCCCAGGGCAGGGGACAATGAGCAGTTCTTC. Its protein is CASSQDSPPRAGDNEQFF.

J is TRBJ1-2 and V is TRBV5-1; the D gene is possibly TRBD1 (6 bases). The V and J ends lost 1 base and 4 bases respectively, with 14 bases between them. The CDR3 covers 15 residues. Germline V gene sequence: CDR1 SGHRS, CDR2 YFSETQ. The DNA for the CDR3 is TGCGCCAGCAGCTTGCGGGGGGGGCAAGGCTATGGCTACACCTTC. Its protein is CASSLRGGQGYGYTF.

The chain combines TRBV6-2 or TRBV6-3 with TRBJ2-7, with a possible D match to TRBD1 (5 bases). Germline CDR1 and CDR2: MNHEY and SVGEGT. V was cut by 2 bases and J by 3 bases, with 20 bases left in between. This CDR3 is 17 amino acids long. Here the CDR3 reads CASSYPTWWGRSYEQYF. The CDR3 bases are TGTGCCAGCAGTTACCCGACCTGGTGGGGCAGAAGCTACGAGCAGTACTTC.

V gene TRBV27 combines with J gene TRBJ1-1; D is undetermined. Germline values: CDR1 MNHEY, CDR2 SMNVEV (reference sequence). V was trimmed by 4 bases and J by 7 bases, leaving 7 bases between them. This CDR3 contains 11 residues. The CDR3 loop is CASSSRGEAFF. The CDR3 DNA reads TGTGCCAGCAGTTCTAGAGGTGAAGCTTTCTTT.

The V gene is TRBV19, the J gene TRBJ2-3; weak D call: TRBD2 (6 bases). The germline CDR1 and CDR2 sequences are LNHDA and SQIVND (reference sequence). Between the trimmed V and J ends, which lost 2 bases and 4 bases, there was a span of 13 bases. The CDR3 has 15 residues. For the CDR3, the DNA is TGTGCCAGTAGTATAAGGGGCGGGGTTTCAGATACGCAGTATTTT. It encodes CASSIRGGVSDTQYF.

The DNA for the CDR3 is TGTGCCACCAGCAGTTCCCCTAGTGCACCCCTCCACTTT. It codes for CATSSSPSAPLHF. V is TRBV15 and J is TRBJ1-6, with D hard to call. V gave up 3 bases and J gave up 11 bases, with 11 bases separating them. The CDR3 is 13 amino acids. Germline CDR1 LNHNV, CDR2 YYDKDF (reference sequence).

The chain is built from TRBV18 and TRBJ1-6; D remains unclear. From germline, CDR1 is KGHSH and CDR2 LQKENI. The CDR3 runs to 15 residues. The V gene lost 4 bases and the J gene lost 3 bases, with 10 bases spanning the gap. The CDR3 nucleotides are TGTGCCAGCTCACAAGGGCCCGTCTATAATTCACCCCTCCACTTT. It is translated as CASSQGPVYNSPLHF.